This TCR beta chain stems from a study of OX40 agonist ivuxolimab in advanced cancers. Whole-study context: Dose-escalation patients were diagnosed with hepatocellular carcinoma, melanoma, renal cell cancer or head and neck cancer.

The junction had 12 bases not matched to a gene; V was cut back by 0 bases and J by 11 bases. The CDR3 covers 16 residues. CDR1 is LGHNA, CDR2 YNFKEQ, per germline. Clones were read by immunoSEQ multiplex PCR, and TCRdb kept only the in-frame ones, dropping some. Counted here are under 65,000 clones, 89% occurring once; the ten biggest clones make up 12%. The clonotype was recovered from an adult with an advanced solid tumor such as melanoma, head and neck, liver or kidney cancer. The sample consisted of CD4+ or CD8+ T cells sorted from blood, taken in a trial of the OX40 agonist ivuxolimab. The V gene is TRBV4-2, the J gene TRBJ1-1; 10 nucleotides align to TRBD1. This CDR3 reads CASSQDSGTGAWEAFF. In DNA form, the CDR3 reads TGTGCCAGCAGCCAAGATTCCGGGACAGGGGCATGGGAGGCTTTCTTT.